A selection of T cell receptor beta chains follows, all from one sample in a study of T cell repertoires in cytomegalovirus infection. TCRdb reprocessed the reads with MiXCR, giving one entry per CDR3 protein. The data hold hundreds of thousands of distinct CDR3 sequences, with almost 30% observed a single time. No antigen has been identified for these receptors. Sequences were derived from cultured PBMCs, sampled from culture after CMV antigen stimulation. These receptors originate from a human donor in good health (CMV status not recorded). Some clones in this sample may be carry-over from other donors' samples. Each CDR3 is given with its conserved first and last residue. D genes are given only for firm matches. Size is stated for part of the rows, as once, few or many counts, or as a class when the clone is expanded.

D gene	V gene	clone size	J gene	CDR3 DNA	CDR3 protein
TRBD2	TRBV5-1	-	TRBJ2-7	TGCGCCAGCAGCCCACGAGCGGGAAGTGACGAGCAGTACTTC	CASSPRAGSDEQYF
-	TRBV6-1	-	TRBJ2-1	TGTGCCAACCCCGAGACATGGAGCTCCTACAATGAGCAGTTCTTC	CANPETWSSYNEQFF
-	TRBV27	-	TRBJ2-2	TGTGCCAGCGGGGAGTTCACCGGGGAGCTGTTTTTT	CASGEFTGELFF
-	TRBV6-5	-	TRBJ2-5	TGTGCCAGCAGCAACCGCCGGGACACGCGGGAGACCCAGTACTTC	CASSNRRDTRETQYF
TRBD1	TRBV6-5	-	TRBJ2-3	TGTGCCAGCAGTAACCAGCTCTCAAGGGACAGCCGCACAGATACGCAGTATTTT	CASSNQLSRDSRTDTQYF
TRBD1	TRBV28	-	TRBJ2-1	TGTGCCAGCAGTCCATCCCACGGGACAGGTCCGGCGGGGTACAATGAGCAGTTCTTC	CASSPSHGTGPAGYNEQFF
-	TRBV5-1	-	TRBJ1-5	TGCGCCAGCAGCTTGGACCCAGGGCAAAATCAGCCCCAGCATTTT	CASSLDPGQNQPQHF
-	TRBV7-2	few	TRBJ1-2	TGTGCCAGCAGCTTAAGAGATGCCGGTGGCTACACCTTC	CASSLRDAGGYTF
TRBD2	TRBV7-2	many	TRBJ2-1	TGTGCCAGCAGCTTCCTTAGCGGGAGGGCCTTTGACAATGAGCAGTTCTTC	CASSFLSGRAFDNEQFF
TRBD1	TRBV27	-	TRBJ1-4	TGTGCCAGCAGTTTATGGACAGGGGCTGGGGAAAAACTGTTTTTT	CASSLWTGAGEKLFF
-	TRBV5-1	-	TRBJ2-7	TGCGCCAGCAGCCTACGACAGTTGGGGTCCTACGAGCAGTACTTC	CASSLRQLGSYEQYF
-	TRBV7-6	-	TRBJ2-7	TGTGCCAGCAGCCTCGGTCAGCCGGAGTGGGGAGAGCAGTACTTC	CASSLGQPEWGEQYF
TRBD2	TRBV28	-	TRBJ2-2	TGTGCCAGCAGACCGAACTACGGACTAGCGGGAGTGGTCGGGGAGCTGTTTTTT	CASRPNYGLAGVVGELFF
-	TRBV28	-	TRBJ2-5	TGTGCCAGCAGTTTGCGGACTGACGAGACCCAGTACTTC	CASSLRTDETQYF
-	TRBV28	-	TRBJ2-4	TGTGCCAGCAGTTCCCGCTCGGGGGTGGCGCGGTCGGAAAACATTCAGTACTTC	CASSSRSGVARSENIQYF
-	TRBV25-1	few	TRBJ1-1	TGTGCCAGCAGTTCCGTGATGAACACTGAAGCTTTCTTT	CASSSVMNTEAFF
-	TRBV5-6	-	TRBJ2-3	TGTGCCAGCAGCTTAGTCCCGGGAGAGGGCACAGATACGCAGTATTTT	CASSLVPGEGTDTQYF
TRBD2	TRBV2	-	TRBJ2-3	TGTGCCAGCAGAGCATCCGGGACTAGCAGAGATACGCAGTATTTT	CASRASGTSRDTQYF
TRBD2	TRBV12-3/TRBV12-4	-	TRBJ2-5	TGTGCCAGCAGGGGAGGTAGCGGGGGGGAAGAGACCCAGTACTTC	CASRGGSGGEETQYF
TRBD1	TRBV12-3/TRBV12-4	few	TRBJ1-2	TGTGCCAGCAGTAGCCGACAGGGGGCGAACTATGGCTACACCTTC	CASSSRQGANYGYTF
-	TRBV6-5	few	TRBJ2-2	TGTGCCAGCAGTTACTCGGATCCAAGGCGGATCACCGGGGAGCTGTTTTTT	CASSYSDPRRITGELFF
-	TRBV12-3/TRBV12-4	-	TRBJ1-5	TGTGCCAGCATTCGGGGGTGGGATCAGCCCCAGCATTTT	CASIRGWDQPQHF
TRBD2	TRBV9	-	TRBJ2-1	TGTGCCAGCAGCGCCTTAGCGGGGGGACCCTACAATGAGCAGTTCTTC	CASSALAGGPYNEQFF
-	TRBV27	-	TRBJ2-7	TGTGCCAGCAGTCCTCGACTGGGTACGTACGAGCAGTACTTC	CASSPRLGTYEQYF
-	TRBV7-2	many	TRBJ2-1	TGTGCCAGCAGCTTAGCGGGGGTCGGGGTGGGGCCCTCCTACAATGAGCAGTTCTTC	CASSLAGVGVGPSYNEQFF
-	TRBV7-8	many	TRBJ1-2	TGTGCCAGCAGCCTCTCCGCCTATATTCGGGGGGATGGCTACACCTTC	CASSLSAYIRGDGYTF
-	TRBV5-5	few	TRBJ1-3	TGTGCCAGCAGCTCAACACATCAAGGAAACACCATATATTTT	CASSSTHQGNTIYF
-	TRBV6-2/TRBV6-3	-	TRBJ1-4	TGTGCCAGCCGACGCCTGGGGCTGCGGGGTGAAAAACTGTTTTTT	CASRRLGLRGEKLFF
-	TRBV10-3	-	TRBJ1-2	TGTGCCATCAGTGATGACAGCTCCTCTGGCTACACCTTC	CAISDDSSSGYTF
TRBD2	TRBV4-1	few	TRBJ2-5	TGCGCCAGCAGCCAAGATCGAGGCGGGGGGGCCGTAGAGACCCAGTACTTC	CASSQDRGGGAVETQYF
-	TRBV7-7	many	TRBJ2-5	TGTGCTAGCAGCTTACAGCGGAAAGAGACCCAGTACTTC	CASSLQRKETQYF
-	TRBV24-1	-	TRBJ1-6	TGTGCCACCGGGCTGAGACAGGCCTCTAATTCACCCCTCCACTTT	CATGLRQASNSPLHF
TRBD1	TRBV11-2	-	TRBJ2-1	TGTGCCAGCAGCCCCGTAGGGGGGACAGGGGAGGCCTACAATGAGCAGTTCTTC	CASSPVGGTGEAYNEQFF
TRBD2	TRBV7-6	few	TRBJ2-2	TGTGCCAGCAGCCCGGGACTAGCGGGGCCCGCGAACACCGGGGAGCTGTTTTTT	CASSPGLAGPANTGELFF
-	TRBV6-5	-	TRBJ1-2	TGTGCCAGCACTGACGTCGGAAGCACCTATGGCTACACCTTC	CASTDVGSTYGYTF
-	TRBV6-2/TRBV6-3	-	TRBJ1-2	TGTGCCAGCACCTCGGTCAATTCTAACTATGGCTACACCTTC	CASTSVNSNYGYTF
-	TRBV7-9	few	TRBJ1-1	TGTGCCAGCAGCTCAGAGGGCAATTGGAACACTGAAGCTTTCTTT	CASSSEGNWNTEAFF
-	TRBV19	few	TRBJ2-1	TGTGCCAGTAGTATAGATAGGGGAGATGAGCAGTTCTTC	CASSIDRGDEQFF
-	TRBV6-8	-	TRBJ1-5	TGTGTCAGCAGTTACCGTGGGCAGCCCCAGCATTTT	CVSSYRGQPQHF
-	TRBV6-1	-	TRBJ1-1	TGTGCCAGCAGTGAACCCGGAGCGAACACTGAAGCTTTCTTT	CASSEPGANTEAFF
TRBD1	TRBV7-8	many	TRBJ1-1	TGTGCCAGCAGCACGGGACAGACCTTCACTGTGAACACTGAAGCTTTCTTT	CASSTGQTFTVNTEAFF
-	TRBV24-1	few	TRBJ1-6	TGTGCCACCAGTGATTTCGGGGTCACAGGGAGCTCCTATAATTCACCCCTCCACTTT	CATSDFGVTGSSYNSPLHF
TRBD1	TRBV3-1	-	TRBJ1-6	TGTGCCAGCAGCCAACGGGACAGGGACTCACCCCTCCACTTT	CASSQRDRDSPLHF
-	TRBV20-1	-	TRBJ1-1	TGCAGTGCTAGTAGGCAGCCGAACACTGAAGCTTTCTTT	CSASRQPNTEAFF
-	TRBV7-3	-	TRBJ1-1	TGTGCCAGCAGGTTACAGGCTAACACTGAAGCTTTCTTT	CASRLQANTEAFF
-	TRBV5-8	-	TRBJ2-7	TGTGCCAGCAGCTTTTCCCCACGGATAGCGAGGTACGAGCAGTACTTC	CASSFSPRIARYEQYF
-	TRBV20-1	-	TRBJ1-3	TGCAGTGGTGAAGACCCCTCTGGAAACACCATATATTTT	CSGEDPSGNTIYF
-	TRBV19	-	TRBJ1-1	TGTGCCAGTAGGAGGGGTAGGTTGGACGGCTATGAAGCTTTCTTT	CASRRGRLDGYEAFF
-	TRBV2	-	TRBJ1-4	TGTGCCGCGCGGGGGGCTGGGGAAAAACTGTTTTTT	CAARGAGEKLFF
-	TRBV25-1	few	TRBJ1-1	TGTGCCAGCAGCCTCACGGTGGGGGGGGCGCTGGACACTGAAGCTTTCTTT	CASSLTVGGALDTEAFF
-	TRBV7-2	-	TRBJ1-4	TGTGCCAGCAGCGTACAGGCTACAACTAATGAAAAACTGTTTTTT	CASSVQATTNEKLFF
-	TRBV5-1	-	TRBJ2-1	TGCGCCAGCAGCGAGGCCGTCGCATCCGAGCAGTTCTTC	CASSEAVASEQFF
-	TRBV7-9	few	TRBJ2-6	TGTGCCAGCAGCTCGAAACAGGGTTCTGGGGCCAACGTCCTGACTTTC	CASSSKQGSGANVLTF
TRBD1	TRBV6-6	many	TRBJ1-5	TGTGCCAGCAGACACGGACAGGGACGGTCTCAGCCCCAGCATTTT	CASRHGQGRSQPQHF
-	TRBV24-1	few	TRBJ2-1	TGTGCCACCAGTGATGATAGGGGAAGCTCCTACAATGAGCAGTTCTTC	CATSDDRGSSYNEQFF